This TCR beta chain was identified in a study of T cell changes during pregnancy in multiple sclerosis. Assay used: immunoSEQ multiplex PCR; TCRdb lists only in-frame clones, some missing. The sample contains tens of thousands of clones, roughly 92% of which appear only once. The V gene lost 4 bases and the J gene lost 3 bases, with 18 bases spanning the gap. Germline CDR1 is KGHSY and CDR2 is FQNENV. This CDR3 spans 16 amino acids. This clone was detected once. The clonotype originates from a female donor with multiple sclerosis, enrolled in a pregnancy study. Specimen: CD8+ T cells from peripheral blood mononuclear cells, collected in the third trimester of pregnancy. The gene calls are TRBV16 and TRBJ2-5; perhaps TRBD1 as D (6 bases). The DNA for the CDR3 is TGTGCCAGCAGCCGAATACAGGGAGTTAATAAAGAGACCCAGTACTTC. As protein: CASSRIQGVNKETQYF.